The rows below give T cell receptor beta chains drawn from one sample of a study of blood T cell repertoires in COVID-19. Produced via immunoSEQ multiplex PCR; TCRdb's table is partial and in-frame only. Here the sample spans 85,000 to 100,000 clones, 79% being singletons. The sequenced material came from peripheral blood. These receptor sequences come from a woman of 80 years or more with active or convalescent COVID-19. Both conserved end residues are part of each CDR3.

V	J	CDR3
TRBV5-8	TRBJ1-6	CASSWEDRAYSPLHF
TRBV7-7	TRBJ2-7	CASSPGTSGSYEQYF
TRBV14	TRBJ2-1	CASSLFRSSVSSGEQFF
TRBV11-3	TRBJ2-1	CASSSGTSGRKQFF
TRBV12-3/TRBV12-4	TRBJ1-2	CASRGVSDTF
TRBV30	TRBJ1-5	CARHQPQHF
TRBV5-4	TRBJ1-1	CASSSSTTGGAFF
TRBV11-2	TRBJ1-2	CASSLPSNYGYTF
TRBV19	TRBJ1-2	CASSIRTLNYGYTF
TRBV11-2	TRBJ2-7	CASSLASGNNEQYF
TRBV27	TRBJ2-6	CASSALARGWSGANVLTF
TRBV7-2	TRBJ2-2	CASSLYGKFTGELFF
TRBV5-8	TRBJ2-1	CASSLLGLAGGLSYNEQFF
TRBV6-2/TRBV6-3	TRBJ2-2	CASSAMYPGELFF
TRBV11-2	TRBJ2-1	CASSAAWTSGNNEQFF
TRBV18	TRBJ1-2	CASSPDRGQGYTF
TRBV7-2	TRBJ1-1	CASRSPGGQNTEAFF
TRBV5-6	TRBJ2-1	CASRLGAGVSSYNEQFF
TRBV7-9	TRBJ2-7	CASSLEMGRTYEQYF
TRBV30	TRBJ1-2	CACRQGFSGSGYTF
TRBV2	TRBJ1-6	CASNSGTYSPLHF
TRBV28	TRBJ1-2	CASRRTGRVFGYTF
TRBV19	TRBJ2-1	CASSTSGGSYNEQFF
TRBV19	TRBJ2-3	CASSITGHSTNTQYF
TRBV30	TRBJ2-1	CAWATGGKINEQFF
TRBV7-2	TRBJ2-3	CASSFREGSTDTQYF
TRBV11-3	TRBJ2-2	CASSVAGGRNTGELFF
TRBV6-5	TRBJ1-1	CASSYLGTGQLPEAFF
TRBV10-2	TRBJ1-1	CASSEHGTGVTEAFF